This section outlines one TCR beta chain sequence together with its context. It lacks a known antigen. Within one base of it there is no much larger clone, and no base qualities were kept. Per the publication, the treatment or condition label means: approximately nine-day PBMC culture with coronavirus spike peptide pools or control peptides (ViraFEST assay). The study used the ViraFEST assay, which expanded antigen-specific T cells with peptide pools and then identified expanded clonotypes by TCR sequencing. The absence of prior SARS-CoV-2 infection in healthy vaccine recipients was confirmed by negative nucleocapsid antibody tests before and after vaccination. Each well held 2 million to 2.5 million PBMCs cultured with around 9 ug/ml peptide pools in IMDM containing approximately 5% human AB serum and roughly 9 IU/ml IL-2. On days 3 and 7, half of the culture medium was replaced with fresh IL-2-containing medium. Once the cells had been in culture for less than 12 days, the EasySep CD4+ T cell isolation kit was used to isolate CD4+ T cells by negative selection. Ficoll-Paque Plus gradient centrifugation was used to isolate PBMCs from whole blood, and the isolated PBMCs were then either used fresh or cryopreserved at -140C. Each culture condition was generally run in triplicate wells.

This specimen comes from a study of vaccination and CD4 T cells after COVID-19 (dated by TCRdb to 2022 to 2024). Context from the whole study: Six males and four females were included in the convalescent cohort, with two Hispanic individuals, seven Caucasians, two Asians and one multiracial person represented. Control cultures received a CEFX viral epitope pool as the positive control, an HIV-1 Nef peptide pool as the negative control, or no peptide. Overlapping spike peptide pools from SARS-CoV-2 and from the common cold coronaviruses HCoV-NL63, HCoV-OC43 and HCoV-229E were used as culture stimuli. Post-vaccine blood samples were obtained a median of about 77 days after the second vaccine dose, with a range of about 12 to 241 days. Post-COVID blood samples from convalescent patients were collected a median of around 100 days after diagnosis, with a range of roughly 35 to 180 days. The spike-specific CD4+ TCR repertoire was compared before and after mRNA vaccination in under 11 COVID-19 convalescent patients and a few infection-naive healthy vaccine recipients. Each participant got two doses of either the Pfizer-BioNTech BNT162b2 vaccine (n=8) or the Moderna mRNA-1273 vaccine (n=2).

The junction shows trimming of 3 bases on V and 4 bases on J, and the gene matches do not reach 13 bases of it. Including the terminal cysteine and phenylalanine, the CDR3 comprises 18 residues. Only CDR3 DNA remains: 54 bases, in frame from the first base. For CDR1 and CDR2, the germline V gene (reference sequence) lists DFQATT and SNEGSKA. The method was PCR. TCR sequencing of DNA from cultured CD4+ T cells used the Oncomine TCR Beta short-read assay at the Johns Hopkins FTIC core. The QIAamp micro DNA kit was used to extract genomic DNA from the cultured CD4+ T cells. Oncomine TCR Beta libraries made from cultured CD4+ T cells were pooled using unique dual indexes and sequenced on an Illumina iSeq 100. The authors' analysis ran thus. Non-productive sequences were removed, and CDR3s not starting with C, not ending with F or W, or shorter than 7 amino acids were discarded. Antigen-specific clonotypes were identified using the MANAFEST web application through comparison of peptide-stimulated wells with reference and other culture wells. Positive clones required FDR below 0.05, an odds ratio above 5, and productive frequency above 0.1% in at least two of three replicate wells. Clonotypes that were significantly expanded in both SARS-CoV-2 spike wells and at least one common cold coronavirus spike condition were defined as cross-reactive. Similarity between CDR3 sequences was evaluated in R version 3.6.1 using Levenshtein distances (stringdist) and unrooted phylogenetic trees (ape). TCRdb cleaned the public reads at Q25 with fastp, built clones with MiXCR and kept in-frame beta chains. Each entry merges the rows of one CDR3 protein and shows their most common DNA and genes. The V and J calls were not made by the authors but by TCRdb's processing. The sample table holds about 20,000 distinct CDR3 sequences, of which 38% were seen once. The ten largest clones take up less than 20% of the sample.

The full study reports these points: In convalescent patients, a median approximately 90% of post-vaccine SARS-CoV-2-reactive clones were detected only after vaccination, suggesting vaccine-specific priming. Although the median number of SARS-CoV-2-reactive clonotypes went up from approximately 20 after infection to 38 after vaccination, the increase was not significant. The study included relatively few convalescent patients and did not analyze early timepoints after natural infection. In convalescent patients, nearly all vaccine-specific clones (304 of 307) were found to be mono-reactive for SARS-CoV-2 spike rather than cross-reactive with common cold coronaviruses.

Sequencing was performed on CD4+ T cells from blood, cultured in vitro, taken before SARS-CoV-2 vaccination. The sequence joins TRBV20-1 to TRBJ1-6; the junction holds 9 bases that match TRBD1. This sequence was found in a human donor who received a COVID-19 vaccine. Read as DNA, the sequence is TGCAGTGCTAGGCCCCCGGGACAGGGTGATTTTTATAATTCACCCCTCCACTTT. This is translated as CSARPPGQGDFYNSPLHF.